This T cell receptor beta chain came from a study of radiation and T cells in renal cell carcinoma. About the study: Nephrectomy followed 15 Gy stereotactic body radiation by 4 weeks.

The time point: baseline pretreatment blood. The treatment denotes: 15 Gy SBRT to primary tumor, nephrectomy 4 weeks later. Clear cell pathology was present in this patient's renal cell carcinoma. Whole-study results and caveats: From baseline, blood top tumor clonotypes peaked at 2 weeks post-radiation.

This CDR3 comprises 16 residues. V lost 5 bases to trimming and J lost 0 bases; unmatched junction nucleotides: 5. Germline-derived CDR1 and CDR2 are SGHTA and FQGNSA. Data came from immunoSEQ multiplex PCR; TCRdb stores just in-frame clones and leaves some out. The table includes more than 95,000 clones, roughly 80% detected once. With respect to this clone: The antigen is not known.

Sequencing was performed on blood, taken from a patient whose treatment included radiotherapy and nephrectomy. The V gene is TRBV7-2, the J gene TRBJ1-3, with 9 bases lining up with TRBD1. The TCR comes from a woman aged 60-70 years with renal cell carcinoma. The CDR3 sequence: CASSNHRGLSGNTIYF. CDR3 nucleotide sequence: TGTGCCAGCAGCAACCACAGGGGGCTCTCTGGAAACACCATATATTTT.